This entry describes one T cell receptor beta chain. Only one count was recorded for this clone. This clone's antigen is unknown. No base quality values were provided; no much bigger clone lies one nucleotide off. TCRbeta CDR3 regions were amplified from genomic DNA by means of the immunoSEQ Assay, a bias-controlled multiplex PCR. Per the authors' processing: Nucleated cell counts per sample were estimated from amplification of reference gene primers within the assay. To quantify the absolute abundance of each unique TCRbeta CDR3 rearrangement, sequence reads were collapsed and filtered. For each sample, productive Simpson clonality was calculated as the square root of Simpson's diversity index across productive rearrangements. TCRdb took this table from immuneACCESS and kept in-frame rearrangements with V and J called. Such tables lack part of the clones; where checked against another copy, unresolved V genes explain under half of the gap, and the rest is unexplained. The V and J calls and clone size are taken from that table; D and trimming were inferred from the DNA. This sample gives roughly 24,000 clones in total; roughly 84% of them show up just once. The ten most abundant clones make up under 35% of the sample.

The collaborating institutions used their own protocols to collect whole blood in K2EDTA tubes. Collaborator samples were shipped for TCRbeta analysis as frozen whole blood, isolated PBMCs, or DNA extracted from either sample type. This specimen comes from a study of blood T cell repertoires in COVID-19 (dated by TCRdb to the early 2020s). Study-wide context: The collaborator samples originated in the United States, Italy and Spain and spanned the acute and convalescent phases of COVID-19. The material from the prospective study consisted of cDNA or gDNA derived from T cells, B-cell-depleted T cells, or PBMCs. Subjects who had been exposed to COVID-19, were actively infected with it, or had recovered from it provided the deeply sampled blood TCRbeta repertoires that made up the dataset. The repertoires were released in a freely available public database intended as a resource for research on the immune response to SARS-CoV-2. The samples were drawn from two sources: the first 160 participants of the ongoing ImmuneRACE study, and 1,200 or so subjects contributed by 6 global collaborators. A de-identified subject ID, COVID-19 status, age in years and sex were almost always included in the sample metadata. Where HLA class I and class II types were available, the types were taken from metadata supplied by the sample provider, not from assay-based typing. Here is what the overall study found, with its caveats: The quantity of clinical and demographic metadata differed by source and by participant and was supplied without curation.

The germline V gene provides CDR1 MNHEY and CDR2 SVGAGI. Trimming removed 2 bases from V and 5 bases from J; the gene matches leave 10 bases unexplained. From the cysteine through the phenylalanine, the CDR3 covers 16 amino acids. CDR3 DNA only is kept here, 48 bases in frame from base 1. The rearrangement joined TRBV6-5 to TRBJ2-5; 8 of the junction bases match TRBD2. The sequenced material came from peripheral blood. The receptor was derived from a human donor in a cohort sampled during active COVID-19. The CDR3 protein is CASSYTTTGGQETQYF. Read as DNA, the sequence is TGTGCCAGCAGTTACACCACAACGGGGGGGCAGGAGACCCAGTACTTC.